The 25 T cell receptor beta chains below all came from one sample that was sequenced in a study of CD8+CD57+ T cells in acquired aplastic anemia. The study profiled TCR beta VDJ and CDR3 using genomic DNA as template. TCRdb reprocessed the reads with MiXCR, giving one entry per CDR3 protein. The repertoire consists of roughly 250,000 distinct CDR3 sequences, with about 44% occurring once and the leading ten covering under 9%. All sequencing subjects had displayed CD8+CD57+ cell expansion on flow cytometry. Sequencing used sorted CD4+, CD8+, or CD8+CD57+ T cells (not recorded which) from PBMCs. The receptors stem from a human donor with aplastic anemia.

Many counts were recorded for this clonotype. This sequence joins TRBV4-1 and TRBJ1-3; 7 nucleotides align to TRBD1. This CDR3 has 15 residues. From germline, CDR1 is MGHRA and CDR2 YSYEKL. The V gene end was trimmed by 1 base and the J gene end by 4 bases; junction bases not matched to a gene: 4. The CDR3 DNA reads TGCGCCAGCAGCCAAGGACAGGGAACAGGAAACACCATATATTTT. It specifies CASSQGQGTGNTIYF.

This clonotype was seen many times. The CDR3 region is CASSLTTIGKYNSPLHF. CDR3 DNA: TGTGCCAGCAGTCTAACTACGATCGGAAAATATAATTCACCCCTCCACTTT. The chain joins TRBV6-5 to TRBJ1-6; D is uncertain. With 5 bases removed from V and 4 bases from J, the gap between germline ends came to 18 bases. This CDR3 contains 17 residues. Germline lookup yields CDR1 MNHEY and CDR2 SVGAGI.

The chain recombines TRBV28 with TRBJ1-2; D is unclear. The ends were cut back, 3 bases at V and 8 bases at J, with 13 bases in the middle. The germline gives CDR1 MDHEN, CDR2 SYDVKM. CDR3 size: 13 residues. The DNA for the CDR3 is TGTGCCAGCAGTTTCCGATTATCGGGGGGCTACACCTTC. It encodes CASSFRLSGGYTF.

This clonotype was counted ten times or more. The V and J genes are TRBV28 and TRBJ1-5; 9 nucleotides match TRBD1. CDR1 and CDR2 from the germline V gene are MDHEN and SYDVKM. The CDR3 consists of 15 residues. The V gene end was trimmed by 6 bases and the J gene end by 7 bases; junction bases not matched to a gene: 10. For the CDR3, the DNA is TGTGCCAGCAGCCTGGGACAGGGCTTCAGGCAGCCCCAGCATTTT. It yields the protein CASSLGQGFRQPQHF.

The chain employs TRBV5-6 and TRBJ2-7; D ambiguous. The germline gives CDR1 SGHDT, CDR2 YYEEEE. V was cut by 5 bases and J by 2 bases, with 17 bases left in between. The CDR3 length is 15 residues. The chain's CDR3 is CASRPLREGPYEQYF. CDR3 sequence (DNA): TGTGCCAGCAGACCCCTTAGAGAAGGGCCCTACGAGCAGTACTTC.

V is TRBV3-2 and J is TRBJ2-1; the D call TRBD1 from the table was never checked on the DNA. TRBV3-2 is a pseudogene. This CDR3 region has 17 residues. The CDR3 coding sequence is TGTGCCAGCAGCCCGCGACCGGGACCCTCGCTTGGGAATGAGCAGTTCTTC. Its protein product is CASSPRPGPSLGNEQFF.

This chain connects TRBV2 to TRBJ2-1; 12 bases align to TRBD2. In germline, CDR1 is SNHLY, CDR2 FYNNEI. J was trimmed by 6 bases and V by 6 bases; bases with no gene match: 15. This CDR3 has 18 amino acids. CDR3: CASSQGLAGQGMSNEQFF. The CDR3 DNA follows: TGTGCCAGCAGCCAAGGACTAGCGGGACAGGGGATGAGCAATGAGCAGTTCTTC.

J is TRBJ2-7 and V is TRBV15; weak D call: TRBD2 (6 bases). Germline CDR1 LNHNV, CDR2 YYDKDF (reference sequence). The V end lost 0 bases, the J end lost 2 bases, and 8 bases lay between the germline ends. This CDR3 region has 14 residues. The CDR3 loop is CATSRERGTYEQYF. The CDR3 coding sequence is TGTGCCACCAGCAGAGAGCGCGGGACCTACGAGCAGTACTTC.

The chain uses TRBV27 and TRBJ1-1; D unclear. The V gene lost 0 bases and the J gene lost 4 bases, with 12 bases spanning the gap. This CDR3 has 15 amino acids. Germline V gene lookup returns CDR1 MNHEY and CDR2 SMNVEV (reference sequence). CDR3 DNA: TGTGCCAGCAGTTTATCCTCCCGGCGGGTCACTGAAGCTTTCTTT. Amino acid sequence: CASSLSSRRVTEAFF.

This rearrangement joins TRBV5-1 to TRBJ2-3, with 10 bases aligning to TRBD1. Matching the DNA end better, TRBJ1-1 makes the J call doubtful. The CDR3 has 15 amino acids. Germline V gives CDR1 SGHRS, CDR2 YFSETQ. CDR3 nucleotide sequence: TGCGCCAGCAGCGGGCGGGACAGGGGGAACACTGAAGCTTTCTTT. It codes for CASSGRDRGNTEAFF.

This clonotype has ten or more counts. CDR3 in amino acids: CASTGGTEAFF. CDR3 in DNA: TGTGCCAGCACAGGGGGCACTGAAGCTTTCTTT. V usage is TRBV9 and J usage is TRBJ1-1, with 7 positions matching TRBD1. CDR3 length: 11 amino acids. V shed 6 bases and J 4 bases; nucleotides not matched to a gene: 0. Germline CDR1 is SGDLS and CDR2 is YYNGEE.

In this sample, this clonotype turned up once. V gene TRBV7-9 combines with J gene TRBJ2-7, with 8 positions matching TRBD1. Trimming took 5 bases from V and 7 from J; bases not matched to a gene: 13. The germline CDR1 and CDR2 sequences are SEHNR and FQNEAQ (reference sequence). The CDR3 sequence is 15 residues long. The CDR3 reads CASSHPDREGREQYF. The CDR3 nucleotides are TGTGCCAGCAGCCACCCGGACAGGGAAGGGAGGGAGCAGTACTTC.

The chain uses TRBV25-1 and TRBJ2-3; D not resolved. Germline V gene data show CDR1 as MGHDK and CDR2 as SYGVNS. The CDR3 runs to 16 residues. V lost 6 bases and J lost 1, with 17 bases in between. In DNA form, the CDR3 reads TGTGCCAGCAGCTTGGCCGCAGAACCCCGCACAGATACGCAGTATTTT. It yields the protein CASSLAAEPRTDTQYF.

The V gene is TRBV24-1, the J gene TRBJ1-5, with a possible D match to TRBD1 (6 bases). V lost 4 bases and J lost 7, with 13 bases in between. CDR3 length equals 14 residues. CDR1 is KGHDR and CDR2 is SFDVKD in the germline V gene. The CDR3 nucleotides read TGTGCCACCAGTGAATCAGGGGTAGGACAGCCCCAGCATTTT. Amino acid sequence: CATSESGVGQPQHF.

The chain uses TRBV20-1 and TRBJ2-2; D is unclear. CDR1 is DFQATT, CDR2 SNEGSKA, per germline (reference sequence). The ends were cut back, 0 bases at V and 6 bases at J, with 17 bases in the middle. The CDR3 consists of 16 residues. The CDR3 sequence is CSARDVRATRPGELFF. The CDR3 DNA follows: TGCAGTGCTAGAGATGTCCGGGCAACTCGCCCCGGGGAGCTGTTTTTT.

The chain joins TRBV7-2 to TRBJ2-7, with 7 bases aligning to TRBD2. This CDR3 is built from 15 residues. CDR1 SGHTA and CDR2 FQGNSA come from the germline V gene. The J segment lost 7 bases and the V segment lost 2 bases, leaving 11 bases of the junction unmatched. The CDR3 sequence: CASSLRSGGYNEQYF. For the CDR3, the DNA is TGTGCCAGCAGCTTACGGTCGGGAGGCTACAATGAGCAGTACTTC. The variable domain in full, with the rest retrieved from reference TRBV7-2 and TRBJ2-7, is GAGVSQSPSNKVTEKGKDVELRCDPISGHTALYWYRQSLGQGLEFLIYFQGNSAPDKSGLPSDRFSAERTGGSVSTLTIQRTQQEDSAVYLCASSLRSGGYNEQYFGPGTRLTVT.

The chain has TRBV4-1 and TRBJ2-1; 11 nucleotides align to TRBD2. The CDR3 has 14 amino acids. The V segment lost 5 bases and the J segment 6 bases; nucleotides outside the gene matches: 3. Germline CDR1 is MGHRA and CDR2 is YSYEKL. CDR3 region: CASSGLAGFNEQFF. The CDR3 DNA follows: TGCGCCAGCAGCGGACTAGCGGGCTTCAATGAGCAGTTCTTC.

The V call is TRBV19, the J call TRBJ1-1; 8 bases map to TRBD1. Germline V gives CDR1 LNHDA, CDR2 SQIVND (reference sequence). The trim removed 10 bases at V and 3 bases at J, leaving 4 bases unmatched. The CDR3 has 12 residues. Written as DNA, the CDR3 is TGTGCCACTACGGACAGGGACACTGAAGCTTTCTTT. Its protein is CATTDRDTEAFF.

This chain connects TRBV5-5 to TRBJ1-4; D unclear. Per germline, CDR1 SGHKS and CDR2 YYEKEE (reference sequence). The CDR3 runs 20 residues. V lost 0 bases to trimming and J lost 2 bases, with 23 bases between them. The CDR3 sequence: CASSLVGLTAIIRTNEKLFF. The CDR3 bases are TGTGCCAGCAGCTTGGTAGGGTTGACTGCTATCATTCGGACTAATGAAAAACTGTTTTTT.

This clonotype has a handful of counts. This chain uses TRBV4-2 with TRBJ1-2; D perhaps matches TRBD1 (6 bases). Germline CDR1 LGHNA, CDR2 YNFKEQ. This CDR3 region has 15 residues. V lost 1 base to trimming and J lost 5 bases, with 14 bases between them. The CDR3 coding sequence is TGTGCCAGCAGCCAAGGAAGGGGGATTCGATATGGCTACACCTTC. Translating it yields CASSQGRGIRYGYTF.

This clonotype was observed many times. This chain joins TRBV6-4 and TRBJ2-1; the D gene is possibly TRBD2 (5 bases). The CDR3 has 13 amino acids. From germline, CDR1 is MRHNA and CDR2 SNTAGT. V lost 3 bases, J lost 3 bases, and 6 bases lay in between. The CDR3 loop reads CASSDGLYNEQFF. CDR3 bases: TGTGCCAGCAGTGATGGACTCTACAATGAGCAGTTCTTC.

CDR3: CATNGPEPFYTF. CDR3 nucleotide sequence: TGTGCCACCAATGGGCCGGAACCTTTCTACACCTTC. The chain employs TRBV24-1 and TRBJ1-2, with D unresolved. CDR1 and CDR2 (germline): KGHDR, SFDVKD. The V end was cut by 8 bases, the J end by 10 bases, with 16 bases between. The CDR3 consists of 12 residues.

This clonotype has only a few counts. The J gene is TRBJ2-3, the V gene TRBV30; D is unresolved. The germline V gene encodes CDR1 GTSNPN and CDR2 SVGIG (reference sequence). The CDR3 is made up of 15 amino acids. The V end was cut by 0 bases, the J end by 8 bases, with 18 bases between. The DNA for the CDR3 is TGTGCCTGGAGTGTATGGTCCCAACTGAAGGGTACGCAGTATTTT. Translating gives CAWSVWSQLKGTQYF.

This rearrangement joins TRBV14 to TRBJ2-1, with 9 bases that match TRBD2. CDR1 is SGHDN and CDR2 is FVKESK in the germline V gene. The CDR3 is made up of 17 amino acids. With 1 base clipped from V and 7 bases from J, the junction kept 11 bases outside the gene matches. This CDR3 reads CASSQGLAEATRNEQFF. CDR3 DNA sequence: TGTGCCAGCAGCCAAGGACTAGCGGAGGCCACCCGGAATGAGCAGTTCTTC. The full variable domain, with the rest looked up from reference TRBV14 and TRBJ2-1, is EAGVTQFPSHSVIEKGQTVTLRCDPISGHDNLYWYRRVMGKEIKFLLHFVKESKQDESGMPNNRFLAERTGGTYSTLKVQPAELEDSGVYFCASSQGLAEATRNEQFFGPGTRLTVL.

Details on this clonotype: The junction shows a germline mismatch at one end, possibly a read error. The CDR3 DNA follows: TGTGCCAACAGCCCCCAGGGAGGCGGAAACACCATATATTTT. It specifies CANSPQGGGNTIYF. The chain links TRBV5-5 to TRBJ1-3; tentative D call: TRBD1 (5 bases). Germline CDR1 SGHKS, CDR2 YYEKEE (reference sequence). The CDR3 totals 14 residues.